This TCR beta chain was identified in a study of identical twins (TCRdb year 2016). Context from the whole study: TCR alpha and beta repertoires from monozygotic twins, unrelated adults of various ages and cord blood were deep-sequenced to test whether fetal clonotypes persist. To rule out contamination, replicate twin experiments were performed at different times with different library preparation protocols.

The CDR3 goes from the cysteine to the phenylalanine over 14 residues. The kept DNA is CDR3 alone, 42 bases in frame from the first base. V is cut back by 1 base and J by 6 bases, with 2 bases in the junction unmatched. Receptors were amplified or captured by 5' RACE. The instrument was an Illumina HiSeq 2000. A universal primer binding site was introduced by template switching, and a unique molecular identifier was present in the final cDNA, enabling accurate counting of TCR cDNA molecules. First-strand cDNA for TCR alpha and beta chains was synthesized from specific primers in the conserved constant-segment region. To control for contamination, every cDNA library carried two barcodes: a SMART-Mk sample barcode plus Illumina barcodes. TruSeq adapter sequences along with Illumina sample barcodes were introduced in two successive PCR steps. The Illumina HiSeq platform was used with custom primers to sequence TCR alpha and beta cDNA libraries. On the study's bioinformatics: Raw reads were processed with MiGEC to extract unique molecular identifiers, and MiXCR was used to determine CDR3 positions. Recombination models were inferred per individual with the repgenHMM and IGoR tools using an EM algorithm. The tcR package in R was used for shared clonotype analysis, with sharing normalized by the product of cloneset sizes. Out-of-frame nonproductive sequences were analyzed to study raw recombination free of thymic and clonal selection effects. TCRdb cleaned the public reads at Q25 with fastp, built clones with MiXCR and kept in-frame beta chains. Identical CDR3 protein sequences are pooled into one entry, listed with their most common genes and DNA. TCRdb's processing, not the authors' own work, is the source of the V and J calls. This sample comprises about 200,000 distinct CDR3 sequences, 6.5% of them detected only once. The ten largest clones add up to roughly 15% of the sample.

As regards this clonotype: Its binding antigen is unknown. Base qualities are not recorded, but no much larger clone differs from it by a single base.

Findings and caveats that apply to the study as a whole: Invariant T cells such as MAIT and iNKT could partly confound zero-insertion analyses, although diverse VJ usage argued against such confounding for most clonotypes. Excess twin sharing in beta out-of-frame sequences was weaker because fewer shared sequences lowered the signal-to-noise ratio. Abundant cord blood beta clonotypes carried fewer insertions; young adult naive repertoires showed a weaker similar trend, while memory repertoires showed none. Compared with coincidental sharing between unrelated individuals, an excess of low generation-probability sequences was observed among out-of-frame TCR alpha sequences shared between twins. Conclusions relied on cross-sectional statistical analysis, since the same donors could not be followed over many years. In monozygotic twins, recombination models systematically underestimated out-of-frame TCR alpha sharing, but the models matched the sharing seen between unrelated individuals.

Every donor was a healthy Caucasian. The twin cohort comprised three pairs of female monozygotic twins, all aged about 18 to 30 years. Positive isolation kits from Invitrogen were used to isolate the CD4+ and CD8+ T cell populations. The sample was also linked to a second study, of T cells expressing NK-cell markers. As the second paper documents: About eight donors provided sorted CD3+CD56+NKG2C+, CD3+CD56+NKG2C- and CD3+CD56-NKG2C+ T-cell subsets, whose TCR beta-chain repertoires were profiled. Of the eight sequenced donors, seven were found to be HCMV-seropositive and one was found to be HCMV-seronegative. In several experiments an anti-gammadeltaTCR antibody was added to restrict sorting to alphabetaTCR-expressing T cells. For more than 5 donors, the dominant CD3+CD56+NKG2C+ clonotypes were among the top 10 CD8+ clonotypes and accounted for roughly 1.0-7.5% of CD8+ T cells. Those dominant clonotypes were again the most abundant among CD3+CD56-NKG2C+ cells in four donors, at about 25-60.1%. Whether the expanded NKG2C-expressing T cell clones were specific for HCMV antigens was left unclear. Randomly selected healthy volunteers, three men and five women, were used as the eight sequenced donors. HCMV serostatus was determined by detecting HCMV-specific IgG in serum with a commercial ELISA kit. MIGEC was used to demultiplex reads and group the reads by UMI, and MiTCR was used to assemble and quantify clonotypes. To remove erroneous sequences, TCR cDNA sequences were retained only when supported by two or more reads. The tcR package was used for downstream repertoire analysis, with clonotypes matched between fractions based on CDR3 nucleotide sequence plus V segment. VDJmatch was used to annotate antigen specificity against VDJdb, with one amino acid substitution in CDR3 permitted.

The source is a woman aged 18-35 years in good health. The chain links TRBV12-3 or TRBV12-4 with TRBJ1-4; the junction holds 7 bases that match TRBD1. Specimen: CD8+ T cells sorted from blood. The CDR3 sequence is CASSLEGADEKLFF. The DNA reads TGTGCCAGCAGTTTAGAGGGGGCCGATGAAAAACTGTTTTTT.